The 6 T cell receptor beta chains below were found in one sample sequenced in a study of T-cell memory formation after mild COVID-19. Via MiXCR, TCRdb re-called the 5' RACE reads, giving one row per CDR3 protein. The sample shows approximately 450,000 distinct CDR3 sequences, approximately 18% of them seen only once. The sequenced material came from PBMCs or a T cell subset sorted from them (not recorded which). These receptors were collected from an adult woman who had mild COVID-19 (a few samples of this study predate the infection). Cell type and time point are not known.

The chain is built from TRBV7-2 and TRBJ1-1; TRBD1 matches at 9 bases. This CDR3 comprises 14 residues. From germline, CDR1 is SGHTA and CDR2 FQGNSA. The V and J ends lost 4 bases and 4 bases, in that order; junction bases with no gene match: 4. Written as DNA, the CDR3 is TGTGCCAGCAGCTCCTGGACAGGGGCCACTGAAGCTTTCTTT. Its protein is CASSSWTGATEAFF.

A single count supports this clonotype. The V and J genes are TRBV12-3 or TRBV12-4 and TRBJ1-1, with D possibly being TRBD1 (5 bases). There are 12 residues in the CDR3. V was trimmed by 5 bases and J by 8 bases, leaving 12 bases between them. The CDR3 loop reads CASSPDSAEAFF. The CDR3 region has the DNA TGTGCCAGCAGTCCCGACAGTGCAGAAGCTTTCTTT.

The rearrangement joins TRBV7-9 to TRBJ2-3; TRBD2 might be the D (5 bases). This CDR3 is 14 amino acids long. Trimming shortened V by 3 bases and J by 4 bases, and 11 bases separated the two germline ends. Germline assignment: CDR1 SEHNR and CDR2 FQNEAQ (reference sequence). CDR3 DNA sequence: TGTGCCAGCAGCTTTATCTCGGGATCAGATACGCAGTATTTT. This encodes CASSFISGSDTQYF.

This clonotype was counted between two and nine times. The chain joins TRBV29-1 to TRBJ2-5, with no clear D. This CDR3 comprises 13 residues. Per the germline V gene, CDR1 is SQVTM and CDR2 is ANQGSEA. V was cut by 4 bases and J by 3 bases, with 12 bases left in between. The CDR3 loop is CSVGHTSKETQYF. Written as DNA, the CDR3 is TGCAGCGTTGGTCACACCTCAAAAGAGACCCAGTACTTC.

V usage is TRBV7-9 and J usage is TRBJ2-7; weak D call: TRBD2 (5 bases). This CDR3 region has 15 residues. V was pared by 8 bases and J by 0 bases, with 17 bases between. CDR1 is SEHNR and CDR2 is FQNEAQ in the germline V gene (reference sequence). This chain's CDR3 is CASLYAGSRSYEQYF. The CDR3 DNA is TGTGCCAGCCTTTACGCGGGCTCCCGCTCCTACGAGCAGTACTTC.

The V call is TRBV7-6, the J call TRBJ2-2; 15 bases agree with TRBD2. CDR3 length: 18 amino acids. CDR1 and CDR2 (germline): SGHVS, FNYEAQ. Trimming removed 5 bases from V and 7 bases from J; junction bases left unmatched: 11. Here the CDR3 DNA reads TGTGCCAGCAGCCCCCTCGGACTAGCGGGGGGGTCCCACGGGGAGCTGTTTTTT. As protein: CASSPLGLAGGSHGELFF.